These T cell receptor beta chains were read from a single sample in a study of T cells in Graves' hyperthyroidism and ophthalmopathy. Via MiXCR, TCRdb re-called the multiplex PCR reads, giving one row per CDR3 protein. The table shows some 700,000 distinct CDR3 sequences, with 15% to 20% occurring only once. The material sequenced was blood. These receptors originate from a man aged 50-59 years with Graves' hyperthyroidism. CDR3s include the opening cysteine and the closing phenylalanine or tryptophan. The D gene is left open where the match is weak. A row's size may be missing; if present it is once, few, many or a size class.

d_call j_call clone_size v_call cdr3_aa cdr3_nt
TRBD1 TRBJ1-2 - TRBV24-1 CATQRSDGQGDGYTF TGTGCCACCCAAAGAAGCGACGGACAGGGTGATGGCTACACCTTC
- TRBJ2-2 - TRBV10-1 CASSEFPIESAGELFF TGCGCCAGCAGTGAGTTCCCTATTGAGAGTGCCGGGGAGCTGTTTTTT
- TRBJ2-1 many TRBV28 CASSLTGTIPGNEQFF TGTGCCAGCAGTTTAACAGGGACCATTCCGGGCAATGAGCAGTTCTTC
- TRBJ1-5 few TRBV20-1 CSARGGSRPQHF TGCAGTGCTAGAGGAGGGAGTCGGCCCCAGCATTTT
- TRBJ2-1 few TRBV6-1 CASSDHPAEDSFYNEQFF TGTGCCAGCAGTGACCACCCCGCGGAGGATTCCTTTTACAATGAGCAGTTCTTC
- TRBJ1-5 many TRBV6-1 CASSGRTVSNQPQHF TGTGCCAGCAGTGGTAGGACAGTTAGCAATCAGCCCCAGCATTTT
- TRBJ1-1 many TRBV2 CASSRGGEAFF TGTGCCAGCTCGAGAGGAGGTGAAGCTTTCTTT
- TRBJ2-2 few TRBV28 CASSLFKLAAGELFF TGTGCCAGCAGTTTATTCAAACTAGCTGCCGGGGAGCTGTTTTTT
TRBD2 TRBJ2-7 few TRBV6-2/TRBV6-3 CASTLRPVAGEVDEQYF TGTGCCAGCACCCTCCGTCCCGTAGCGGGAGAGGTCGACGAGCAGTACTTC
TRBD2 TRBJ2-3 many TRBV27 CASSFQLAGGTDTQYF TGTGCCAGCAGTTTCCAACTAGCGGGGGGTACAGATACGCAGTATTTT
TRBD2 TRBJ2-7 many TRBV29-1 CSVGPGLAGGEQYF TGCAGCGTTGGCCCCGGACTAGCGGGAGGCGAGCAGTACTTC
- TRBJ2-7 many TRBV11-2 CASSLDPGIHYEQYF TGTGCCAGCAGCTTAGACCCCGGGATACACTACGAGCAGTACTTC
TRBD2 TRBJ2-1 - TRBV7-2 CASSRSRAGAIHEQFF TGTGCCAGCAGCCGCTCGAGAGCGGGAGCTATCCATGAGCAGTTCTTC
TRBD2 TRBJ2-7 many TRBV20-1 CSASPGTSGNYEQYF TGCAGTGCTAGTCCCGGGACTAGCGGGAACTACGAGCAGTACTTC
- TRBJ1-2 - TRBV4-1 CASSQEQGANYGYTF TGCGCCAGCAGCCAGGAACAGGGAGCTAACTATGGCTACACCTTC
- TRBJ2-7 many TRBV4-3 CASSQDSPGYEQYF TGCGCCAGCAGCCAGGACAGCCCGGGGTACGAGCAGTACTTC
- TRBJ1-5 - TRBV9 CASSETKSNQPQHF TGTGCCAGCAGCGAGACGAAGAGCAATCAGCCCCAGCATTTT
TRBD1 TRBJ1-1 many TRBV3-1 CASRRGTGSKAFF TGTGCCAGCAGACGAGGGACAGGGAGTAAAGCTTTCTTT
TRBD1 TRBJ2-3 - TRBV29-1 CSGSDRVQQYF TGCAGCGGTTCCGACAGGGTGCAACAGTATTTT
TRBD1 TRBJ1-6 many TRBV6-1 CASSYNGQGVSPLHF TGTGCCAGCAGTTATAACGGACAGGGGGTTTCACCCCTCCACTTT
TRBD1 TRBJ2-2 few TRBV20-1 CSAPGQANTGELFF TGCAGTGCTCCGGGACAGGCGAACACCGGGGAGCTGTTTTTT
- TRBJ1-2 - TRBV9 CASSVVVGDGYTF TGTGCCAGCAGCGTAGTGGTGGGAGATGGCTACACCTTC
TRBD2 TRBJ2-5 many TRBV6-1 CASRREDIGTQYF TGTGCCAGCAGACGGGAGGATATTGGGACCCAGTACTTC
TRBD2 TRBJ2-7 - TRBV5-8 CASSLSIRSLAGASEQYF TGTGCCAGCAGCTTGTCTATCAGGTCACTAGCGGGAGCGAGCGAGCAGTACTTC
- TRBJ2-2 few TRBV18 CASSPRASATGELFF TGTGCCAGCTCACCACGTGCTAGCGCCACCGGGGAGCTGTTTTTT
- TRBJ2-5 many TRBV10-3 CAILAEGLLPQTQYF TGTGCCATCCTGGCGGAAGGACTCCTTCCCCAGACCCAGTACTTC
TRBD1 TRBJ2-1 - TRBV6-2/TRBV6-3 CASSVTGVGRDNEQFF TGTGCCAGCAGCGTGACAGGGGTTGGTCGCGACAATGAGCAGTTCTTC
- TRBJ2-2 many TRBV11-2 CASSFSQDLTGELFF TGTGCCAGCAGCTTCAGTCAGGATCTCACCGGGGAGCTGTTTTTT
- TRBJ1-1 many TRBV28 CASSPLLGTEAFF TGTGCCAGCAGTCCTCTACTGGGGACTGAAGCTTTCTTT
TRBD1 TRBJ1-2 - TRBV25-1 CASRAPGGIYGYTF TGTGCCAGCAGGGCCCCAGGGGGGATCTATGGCTACACCTTC
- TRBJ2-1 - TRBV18 CASSPTAINEQFF TGTGCCAGCTCACCGACGGCCATCAATGAGCAGTTCTTC
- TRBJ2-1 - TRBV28 CASNGRRAYNEQFF TGTGCCAGCAATGGTCGGAGGGCCTACAATGAGCAGTTCTTC
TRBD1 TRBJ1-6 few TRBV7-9 CASSTRARTGNSPLHF TGTGCCAGCAGCACCCGTGCTCGGACAGGGAATTCACCCCTCCACTTT
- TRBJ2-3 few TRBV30 CAWAPGRGAGTDTQYF TGTGCCTGGGCCCCGGGACGGGGGGCAGGCACAGATACGCAGTATTTT
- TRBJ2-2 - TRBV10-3 CAIRGTGPAGELFF TGTGCCATCAGGGGGACCGGCCCGGCCGGGGAGCTGTTTTTT
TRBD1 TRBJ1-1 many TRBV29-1 CSVEGQVLEAFF TGCAGCGTTGAGGGACAGGTCCTTGAGGCCTTCTTT
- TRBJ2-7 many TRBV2 CASRETEAYEQYF TGTGCCAGCCGGGAAACCGAAGCCTACGAGCAGTACTTC
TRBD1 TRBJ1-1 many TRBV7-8 CASSLDRGSPEAFF TGTGCCAGCAGCTTAGACAGGGGCTCCCCTGAAGCTTTCTTT